One and the same sample provided the 4 T cell receptor beta chains below, sequenced in a study of Graves' ophthalmopathy and Graves' hyperthyroidism. The authors amplified TCR beta CDR3 regions, and they did so from RNA transcripts for repertoire sequencing. The authors performed first-round RT-PCR with HTBI primers and then a second-round multiplex PCR. Via MiXCR, TCRdb re-called the multiplex PCR reads, giving one row per CDR3 protein. The sample lists about 700,000 distinct CDR3 sequences; roughly 39% were seen once. The sequencing input was peripheral blood. These receptors were obtained from an adult man with Graves' ophthalmopathy.

The genes are TRBV7-9 and TRBJ2-5, with TRBD2 matching over 9 bases. The CDR3 loop spans 14 amino acids. V dropped 5 bases and J dropped 5; count of bases not matched to a gene: 6. The germline CDR1 and CDR2 sequences are SEHNR and FQNEAQ (reference sequence). Written as DNA, the CDR3 is TGTGCCAGCAGCCGACTAGCGGAGGGGGAGACCCAGTACTTC. Translating it yields CASSRLAEGETQYF.

A note on this clonotype: Without the conserved terminal phenylalanine or tryptophan, this CDR3 likely stems from a read error. This sequence joins TRBV12-3 or TRBV12-4 and TRBJ1-5, with unresolved D. The length of the CDR3 is 12 residues. In DNA, the CDR3 is TGTGCTAGTGGTTTGGTCGGGCAGCCCCAGCATCTT. Translation: CASGLVGQPQHL.

About this clonotype itself: Mismatch with germline at one junction end may stem from a read error. V is TRBV4-3 and J is TRBJ1-2; TRBD1 is a possible D gene (5 bases). There are 12 residues in the CDR3. From germline, CDR1 is LGHNA and CDR2 YSLEER. This chain's CDR3 is CASSLRGHGHTF. The CDR3 region has the DNA TGCGCCAGCAGCCTGAGGGGTCATGGCCACACCTTC.

This clonotype was recorded many times. The J gene is TRBJ2-5, the V gene TRBV10-3, with TRBD2 matching over 9 bases. The germline gives CDR1 ENHRY, CDR2 SYGVKD. This CDR3 comprises 16 residues. V dropped 2 bases and J dropped 7; count of bases not matched to a gene: 11. The CDR3 DNA reads TGTGCCATCAGTGAGAGGACTAGCGCTGCTACTGGGACCCAGTACTTC. Translating it yields CAISERTSAATGTQYF.